A selection of T cell receptor beta chains follows, all from one sample in a study of CD8+ T cells in alopecia areata. Only in-frame clones appear in the TCRdb table, and some are missing; sequencing was by immunoSEQ multiplex PCR. The repertoire holds about 200,000 clones, with 50% to 70% as singletons. Specimen: CD4+ T cells sorted from blood, collected at week 4, from a patient treated with tofacitinib. The receptors here all came from a human donor with alopecia areata. Both conserved end residues are part of each CDR3. The D gene is left open where the match is weak. Only part of the rows carry a size: once, few, many, or a class if the clone is expanded.

D: TRBD1
size: NA
J: TRBJ1-4
V: TRBV11-2
DNA: TGTGCCAGCAGCCCAACCGGACAGGGGGGAGAAAAACTGTTTTTT
CDR3: CASSPTGQGGEKLFF

D: TRBD2
size: NA
J: TRBJ2-7
V: TRBV11-2
DNA: TGTGCCAGCAGCTTAGATCCCCGCTGGGAAGCGGGGGGGCCGTCCCACGAGCAGTACTTC
CDR3: CASSLDPRWEAGGPSHEQYF

D: NA
size: NA
J: TRBJ2-3
V: TRBV30
DNA: TGTGCCTGGAGTGTACTTGGAGGGGGGTATGATACGCAGTATTTT
CDR3: CAWSVLGGGYDTQYF

D: NA
size: once
J: TRBJ2-2
V: TRBV30
DNA: TGTGCCTGGATATCGGGAACCGGGGAGCTGTTTTTT
CDR3: CAWISGTGELFF

D: NA
size: NA
J: TRBJ2-5
V: TRBV7-6
DNA: TGTGCCAGCAGCCCAGCCACCAGGGTAGGGGAGACCCAGTACTTC
CDR3: CASSPATRVGETQYF

D: TRBD1
size: NA
J: TRBJ1-6
V: TRBV15
DNA: TGTGCCACCAGTGGGGGACAGGGTAATTCACCCCTCCACTTT
CDR3: CATSGGQGNSPLHF

D: NA
size: NA
J: TRBJ1-2
V: TRBV11-2
DNA: TGTGCCAGCAGCTTAACAGGATATGGCTACACCTTC
CDR3: CASSLTGYGYTF

D: NA
size: NA
J: TRBJ1-6
V: TRBV7-2
DNA: TGTGCCAGCAGCTCGGCGTCCGGTAATTCACCCCTCCACTTT
CDR3: CASSSASGNSPLHF

D: NA
size: NA
J: TRBJ2-7
V: TRBV11-2
DNA: TGTGCCAGCAGCTTAGAGGGGTTGGGGCTCGAGCAGTACTTC
CDR3: CASSLEGLGLEQYF

D: NA
size: NA
J: TRBJ2-7
V: TRBV18
DNA: TGTGCCAGCTCATTATCGGGCTCCACCTACGAGCAGTACTTC
CDR3: CASSLSGSTYEQYF

D: TRBD1
size: NA
J: TRBJ1-1
V: TRBV29-1
DNA: TGCAGCGTTGTACGACAGGGGAACACTGAAGCTTTCTTT
CDR3: CSVVRQGNTEAFF

D: NA
size: NA
J: TRBJ2-2
V: TRBV4-2
DNA: TGTGCCAGCAGCCAAGTGATCAAGCGCGGGAACACCGGGGAGCTGTTTTTT
CDR3: CASSQVIKRGNTGELFF

D: NA
size: NA
J: TRBJ2-7
V: TRBV4-2
DNA: TGTGCCAGCAGCCAAGGTGGCTACAGACCCTACGAGCAGTACTTC
CDR3: CASSQGGYRPYEQYF

D: NA
size: NA
J: TRBJ1-2
V: TRBV30
DNA: TGTGCCTGTACAGGGAAACTCGGCTACACCTTC
CDR3: CACTGKLGYTF

D: NA
size: NA
J: TRBJ2-6
V: TRBV30
DNA: TGTGCGCAGGACAGCTCTGGGGCCAACGTCCTGACTTTC
CDR3: CAQDSSGANVLTF

D: NA
size: NA
J: TRBJ1-2
V: TRBV4-3
DNA: TGCGCCAGCAGCCAAGATCGGACGAACTATGGCTACACCTTC
CDR3: CASSQDRTNYGYTF

D: NA
size: NA
J: TRBJ1-1
V: TRBV29-1
DNA: TGCAGCGTCGAGGCCGGGCGCCCCGCTTTCTTT
CDR3: CSVEAGRPAFF

D: NA
size: NA
J: TRBJ1-4
V: TRBV5-1
DNA: TGCGCCAGCAGTCCTGGACAGCTTAATGAAAAACTGTTTTTT
CDR3: CASSPGQLNEKLFF

D: NA
size: NA
J: TRBJ2-1
V: TRBV19
DNA: TGTGCCAGTAGTATTCAGGCTAGCGATAGTCATGAGCAGTTCTTC
CDR3: CASSIQASDSHEQFF

D: TRBD1
size: NA
J: TRBJ1-2
V: TRBV29-1
DNA: TGCAGCGTTGAAGTGTCTCCGGGACAGAACTTAGGCTACACCTTC
CDR3: CSVEVSPGQNLGYTF

D: NA
size: NA
J: TRBJ2-7
V: TRBV7-2
DNA: TGTGCCAGCAGCATGAGGGTGGGAGAGCAGTACTTC
CDR3: CASSMRVGEQYF

D: NA
size: once
J: TRBJ2-3
V: TRBV5-1
DNA: TGCGCCAGCAGGGACGGGGTCTCCAGGCACACAGATACGCAGTATTTT
CDR3: CASRDGVSRHTDTQYF

D: NA
size: NA
J: TRBJ2-7
V: TRBV11-2
DNA: TGTGCCAGCAGCTTAGAGGGGACTCGTTCCTACGAGCAGTACTTC
CDR3: CASSLEGTRSYEQYF

D: NA
size: NA
J: TRBJ2-3
V: TRBV7-2
DNA: TGTGCCAGCAGTCGGGGGAACACAGATACGCAGTATTTT
CDR3: CASSRGNTDTQYF

D: NA
size: NA
J: TRBJ2-5
V: TRBV29-1
DNA: TGCAGCGTTGCCGGACAGTACTTGGAGACCCAGTACTTC
CDR3: CSVAGQYLETQYF

D: NA
size: NA
J: TRBJ2-5
V: TRBV29-1
DNA: TGCAGCGTTGTGACGTTCCCAGCCCAAGAGACCCAGTACTTC
CDR3: CSVVTFPAQETQYF

D: NA
size: few
J: TRBJ2-7
V: TRBV15
DNA: TGTGCCACCAGCGGAGGGGGGGCCGGGACGGACGGCAAGCAGTACTTC
CDR3: CATSGGGAGTDGKQYF

D: NA
size: NA
J: TRBJ1-2
V: TRBV7-2
DNA: TGTGCCAGCAGCCCAAACAGGGATGTGAGCTATGGCTACACCTTC
CDR3: CASSPNRDVSYGYTF

D: TRBD2
size: NA
J: TRBJ2-5
V: TRBV9
DNA: TGTGCCAGTGGACTAGCGGGGGGGCGCCAAGAGACCCAGTACTTC
CDR3: CASGLAGGRQETQYF

D: NA
size: NA
J: TRBJ2-6
V: TRBV4-3
DNA: TGCGCCAGCAGCCAAGATACATCTGGGGCCAACGTCCTGACTTTC
CDR3: CASSQDTSGANVLTF

D: TRBD1
size: few
J: TRBJ1-6
V: TRBV2
DNA: TGTGCCAGCAGGGAGGAGACAGGGGGCGGACCCCTCCACTTT
CDR3: CASREETGGGPLHF

D: NA
size: few
J: TRBJ2-5
V: TRBV9
DNA: TGTGCCAGCAGCGTAGGGGGTCAAGAGACCCAGTACTTC
CDR3: CASSVGGQETQYF

D: NA
size: NA
J: TRBJ2-5
V: TRBV30
DNA: TGTGCCTGGAGGGGGGGAGATGTCCAAGAGACCCAGTACTTC
CDR3: CAWRGGDVQETQYF

D: NA
size: NA
J: TRBJ2-7
V: TRBV30
DNA: TGTGCCTGGAGTTCGTGGGGGCTCTACGAGCAGTACTTC
CDR3: CAWSSWGLYEQYF

D: NA
size: NA
J: TRBJ2-1
V: TRBV13
DNA: TGTGCCAGCAGCTTATGGTCTGGACGCGGAGGTGTCCACAATGAGCAGTTCTTC
CDR3: CASSLWSGRGGVHNEQFF

D: NA
size: NA
J: TRBJ2-2
V: TRBV30
DNA: TGTGCCTGGAGTGGACTAGGGGGGACAGAGTACACCGGGGAGCTGTTTTTT
CDR3: CAWSGLGGTEYTGELFF